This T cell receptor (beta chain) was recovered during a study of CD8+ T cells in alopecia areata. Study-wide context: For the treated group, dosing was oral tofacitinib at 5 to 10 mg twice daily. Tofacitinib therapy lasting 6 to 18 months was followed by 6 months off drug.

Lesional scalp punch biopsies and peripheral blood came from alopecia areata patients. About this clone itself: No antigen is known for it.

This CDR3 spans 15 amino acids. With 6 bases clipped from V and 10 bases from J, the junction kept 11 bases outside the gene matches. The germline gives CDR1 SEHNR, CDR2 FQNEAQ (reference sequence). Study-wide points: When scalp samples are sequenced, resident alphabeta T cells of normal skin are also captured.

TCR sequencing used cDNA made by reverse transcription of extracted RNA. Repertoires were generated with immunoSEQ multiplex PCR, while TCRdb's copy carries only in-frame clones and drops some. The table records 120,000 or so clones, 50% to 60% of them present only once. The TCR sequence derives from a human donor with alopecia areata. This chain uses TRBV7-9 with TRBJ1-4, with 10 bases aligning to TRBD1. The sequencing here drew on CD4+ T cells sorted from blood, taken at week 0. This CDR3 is CASSFSGTGEGKLFF. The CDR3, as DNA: TGTGCCAGCAGTTTTTCCGGGACAGGGGAAGGAAAACTGTTTTTT.